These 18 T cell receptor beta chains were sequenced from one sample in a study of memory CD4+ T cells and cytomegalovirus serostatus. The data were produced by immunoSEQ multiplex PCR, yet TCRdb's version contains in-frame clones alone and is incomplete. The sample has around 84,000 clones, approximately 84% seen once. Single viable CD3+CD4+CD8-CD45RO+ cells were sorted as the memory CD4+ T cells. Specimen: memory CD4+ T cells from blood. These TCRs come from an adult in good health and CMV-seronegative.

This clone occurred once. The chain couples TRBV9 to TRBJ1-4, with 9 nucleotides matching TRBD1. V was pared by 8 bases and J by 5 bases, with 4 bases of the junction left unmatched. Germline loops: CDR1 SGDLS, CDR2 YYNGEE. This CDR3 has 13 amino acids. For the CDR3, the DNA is TGTGCCAGTTCCGGGACAGGGAATGAAAAACTGTTTTTT. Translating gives CASSGTGNEKLFF.

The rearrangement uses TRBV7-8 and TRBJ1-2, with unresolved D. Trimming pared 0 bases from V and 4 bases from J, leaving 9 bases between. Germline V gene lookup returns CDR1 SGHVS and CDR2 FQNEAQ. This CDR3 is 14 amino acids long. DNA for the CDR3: TGTGCCAGCAGCTTAGCGGCCATGGCCTATGGCTACACCTTC. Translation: CASSLAAMAYGYTF.

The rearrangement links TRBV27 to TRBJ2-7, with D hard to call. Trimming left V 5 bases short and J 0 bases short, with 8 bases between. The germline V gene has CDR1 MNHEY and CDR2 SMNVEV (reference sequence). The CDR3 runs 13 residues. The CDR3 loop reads CASSARTSYEQYF. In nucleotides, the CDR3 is TGTGCCAGCAGTGCCCGGACCTCCTACGAGCAGTACTTC.

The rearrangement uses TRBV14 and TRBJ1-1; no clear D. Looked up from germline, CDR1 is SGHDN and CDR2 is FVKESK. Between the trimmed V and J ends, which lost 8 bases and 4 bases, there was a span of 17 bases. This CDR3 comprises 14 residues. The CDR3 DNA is TGTGCCAGCGGGCCCCAGCTTCACGGCACTGAAGCTTTCTTT. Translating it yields CASGPQLHGTEAFF.

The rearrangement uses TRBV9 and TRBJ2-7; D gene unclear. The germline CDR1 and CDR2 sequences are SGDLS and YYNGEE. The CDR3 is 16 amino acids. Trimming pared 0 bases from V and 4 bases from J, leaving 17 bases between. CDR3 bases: TGTGCCAGCAGCGTAGTTCCGGACGGTAGTATGTACGAGCAGTACTTC. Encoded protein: CASSVVPDGSMYEQYF.

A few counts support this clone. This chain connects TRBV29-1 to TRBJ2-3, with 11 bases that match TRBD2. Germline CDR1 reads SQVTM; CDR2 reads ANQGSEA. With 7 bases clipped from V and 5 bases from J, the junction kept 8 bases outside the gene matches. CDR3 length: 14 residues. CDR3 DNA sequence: TGCAGCGGGGCTAGCGGGGGGTTCGGAGATACGCAGTATTTT. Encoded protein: CSGASGGFGDTQYF.

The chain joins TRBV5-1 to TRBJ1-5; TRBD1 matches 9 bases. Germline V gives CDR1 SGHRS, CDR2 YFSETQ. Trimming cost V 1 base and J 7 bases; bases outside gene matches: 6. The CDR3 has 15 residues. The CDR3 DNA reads TGCGCCAGCAGCTTGACAGGGGGCGCGGTACAGCCCCAGCATTTT. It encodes CASSLTGGAVQPQHF. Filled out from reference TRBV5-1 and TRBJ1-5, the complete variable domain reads KAGVTQTPRYLIKTRGQQVTLSCSPISGHRSVSWYQQTPGQGLQFLFEYFSETQRNKGNFPGRFSGRQFSNSRSEMNVSTLELGDSALYLCASSLTGGAVQPQHFGDGTRLSIL.

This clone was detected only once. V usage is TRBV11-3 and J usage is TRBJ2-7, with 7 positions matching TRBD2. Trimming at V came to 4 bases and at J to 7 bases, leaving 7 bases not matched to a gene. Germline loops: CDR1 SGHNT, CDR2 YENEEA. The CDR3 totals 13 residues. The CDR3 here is CASSSGGRGEQYF. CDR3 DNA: TGTGCCAGCAGCTCGGGGGGACGGGGAGAGCAGTACTTC.

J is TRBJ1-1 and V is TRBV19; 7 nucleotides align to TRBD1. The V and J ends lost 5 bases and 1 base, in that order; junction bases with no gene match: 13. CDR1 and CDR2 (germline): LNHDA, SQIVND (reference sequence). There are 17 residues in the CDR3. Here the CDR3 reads CASSPPLAGQRNTEAFF. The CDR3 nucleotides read TGTGCCAGTAGTCCACCTTTGGCGGGACAGAGGAACACTGAAGCTTTCTTT. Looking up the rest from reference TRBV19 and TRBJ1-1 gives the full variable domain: DGGITQSPKYLFRKEGQNVTLSCEQNLNHDAMYWYRQDPGQGLRLIYYSQIVNDFQKGDIAEGYSVSREKKESFPLTVTSAQKNPTAFYLCASSPPLAGQRNTEAFFGQGTRLTVV.

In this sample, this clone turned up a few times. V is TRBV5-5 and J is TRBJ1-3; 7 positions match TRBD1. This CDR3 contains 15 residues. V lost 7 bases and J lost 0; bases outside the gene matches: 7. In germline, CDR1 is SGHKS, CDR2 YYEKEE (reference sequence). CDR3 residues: CASDLTGDSGNTIYF. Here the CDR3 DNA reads TGTGCCAGCGACCTAACAGGGGACTCTGGAAACACCATATATTTT.

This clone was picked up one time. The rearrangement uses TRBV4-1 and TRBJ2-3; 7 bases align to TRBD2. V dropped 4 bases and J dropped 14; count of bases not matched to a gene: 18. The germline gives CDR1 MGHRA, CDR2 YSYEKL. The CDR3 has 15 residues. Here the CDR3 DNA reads TGCGCCAGCAGCCCTCAAATGTCGGGGGGTCACCCCTGGTATTTT. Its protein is CASSPQMSGGHPWYF.

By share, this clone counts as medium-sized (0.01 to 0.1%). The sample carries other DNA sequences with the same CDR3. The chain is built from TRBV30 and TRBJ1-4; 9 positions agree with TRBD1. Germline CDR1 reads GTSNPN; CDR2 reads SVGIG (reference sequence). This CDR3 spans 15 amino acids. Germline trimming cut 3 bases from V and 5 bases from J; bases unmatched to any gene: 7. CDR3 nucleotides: TGTGCCTGGAGCGTAAGGGGGACAGGGAATGAAAAACTGTTTTTT. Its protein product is CAWSVRGTGNEKLFF.

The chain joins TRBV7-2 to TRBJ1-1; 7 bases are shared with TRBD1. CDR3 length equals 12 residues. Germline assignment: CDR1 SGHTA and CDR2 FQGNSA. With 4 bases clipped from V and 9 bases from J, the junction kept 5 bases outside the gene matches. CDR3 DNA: TGTGCCAGCAGCTCTAACAGGGGACAAGCTTTCTTT. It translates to CASSSNRGQAFF.

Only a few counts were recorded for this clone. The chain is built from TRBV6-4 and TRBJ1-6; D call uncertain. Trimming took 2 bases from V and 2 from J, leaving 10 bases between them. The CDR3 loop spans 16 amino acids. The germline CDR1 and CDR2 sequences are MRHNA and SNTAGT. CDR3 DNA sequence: TGTGCCAGCAGTGACACGGGCTTCCCCTATAATTCACCCCTCCACTTT. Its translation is CASSDTGFPYNSPLHF.

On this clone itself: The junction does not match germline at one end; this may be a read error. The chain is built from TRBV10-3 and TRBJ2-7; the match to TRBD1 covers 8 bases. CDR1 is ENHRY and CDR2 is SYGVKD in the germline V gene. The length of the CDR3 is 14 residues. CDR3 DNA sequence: TGTGCCAGCAGTTCCGGGACAGGTGACTACGAGCAGTACTTC. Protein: CASSSGTGDYEQYF.

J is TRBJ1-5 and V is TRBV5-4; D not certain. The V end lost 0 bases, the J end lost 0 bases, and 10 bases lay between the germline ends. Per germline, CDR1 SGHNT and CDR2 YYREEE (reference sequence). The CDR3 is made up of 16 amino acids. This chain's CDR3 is CASSLGGGYSNQPQHF. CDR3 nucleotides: TGTGCCAGCAGCTTGGGGGGAGGATATAGCAATCAGCCCCAGCATTTT.

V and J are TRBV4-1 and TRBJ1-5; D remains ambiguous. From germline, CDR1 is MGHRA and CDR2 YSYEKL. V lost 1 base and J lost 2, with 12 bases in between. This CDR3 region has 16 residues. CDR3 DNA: TGCGCCAGCAGCCAAGTAAAAGGGCGAGGCAATCAGCCCCAGCATTTT. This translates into CASSQVKGRGNQPQHF.

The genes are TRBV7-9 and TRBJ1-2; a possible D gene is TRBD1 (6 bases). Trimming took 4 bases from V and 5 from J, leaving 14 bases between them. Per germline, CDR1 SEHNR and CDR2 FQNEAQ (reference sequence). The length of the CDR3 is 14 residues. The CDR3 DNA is TGTGCCAGCAGCTACGAACAGGGATTATATGGCTACACCTTC. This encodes CASSYEQGLYGYTF.